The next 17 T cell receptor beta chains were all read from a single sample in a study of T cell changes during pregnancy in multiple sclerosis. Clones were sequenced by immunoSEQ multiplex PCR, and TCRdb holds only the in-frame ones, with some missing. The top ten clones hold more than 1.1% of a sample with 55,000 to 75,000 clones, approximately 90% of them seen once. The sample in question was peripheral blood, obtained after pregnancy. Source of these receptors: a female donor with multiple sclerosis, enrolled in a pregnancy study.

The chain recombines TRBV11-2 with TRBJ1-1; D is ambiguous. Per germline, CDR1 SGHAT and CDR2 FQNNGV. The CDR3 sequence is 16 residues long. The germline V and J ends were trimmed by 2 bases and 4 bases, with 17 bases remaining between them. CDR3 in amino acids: CASSLRGSLTITEAFF. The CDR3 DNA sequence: TGTGCCAGCAGCTTAAGAGGGTCCCTCACGATCACTGAAGCTTTCTTT.

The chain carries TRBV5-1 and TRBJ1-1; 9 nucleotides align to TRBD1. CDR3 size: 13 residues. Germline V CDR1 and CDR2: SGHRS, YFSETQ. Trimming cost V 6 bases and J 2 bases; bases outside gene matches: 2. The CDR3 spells CASTDRGNTEAFF. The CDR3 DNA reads TGCGCCAGCACGGACAGGGGAAACACTGAAGCTTTCTTT.

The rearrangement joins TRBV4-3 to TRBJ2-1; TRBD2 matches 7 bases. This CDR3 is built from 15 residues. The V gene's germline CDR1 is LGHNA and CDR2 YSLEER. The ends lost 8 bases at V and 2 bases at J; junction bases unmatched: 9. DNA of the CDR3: TGCGCCAGCCCCTCGGGCGGGAGAACCTACAATGAGCAGTTCTTC. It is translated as CASPSGGRTYNEQFF.

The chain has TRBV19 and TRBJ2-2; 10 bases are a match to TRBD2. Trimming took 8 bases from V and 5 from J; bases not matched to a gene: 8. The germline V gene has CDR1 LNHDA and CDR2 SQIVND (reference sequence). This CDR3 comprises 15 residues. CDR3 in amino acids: CASVSSGRMTGELFF. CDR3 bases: TGTGCCAGTGTTAGTAGCGGGAGGATGACCGGGGAGCTGTTTTTT.

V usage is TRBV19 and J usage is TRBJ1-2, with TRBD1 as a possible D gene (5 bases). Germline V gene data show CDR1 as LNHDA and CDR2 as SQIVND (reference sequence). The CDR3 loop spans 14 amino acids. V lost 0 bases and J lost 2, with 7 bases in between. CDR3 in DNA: TGTGCCAGTAGTATAGAGAAGGGGAACTATGGCTACACCTTC. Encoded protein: CASSIEKGNYGYTF.

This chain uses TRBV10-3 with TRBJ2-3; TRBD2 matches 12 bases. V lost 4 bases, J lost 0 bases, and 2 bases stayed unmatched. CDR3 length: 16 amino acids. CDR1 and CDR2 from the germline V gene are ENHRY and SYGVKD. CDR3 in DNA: TGTGCCATCAGTGGGGGGACTAGCGGGAGCACAGATACGCAGTATTTT. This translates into CAISGGTSGSTDTQYF.

The CDR3 here is CASRSPGAYNEQFF. The CDR3 DNA sequence: TGTGCCAGCAGGTCGCCGGGAGCATACAATGAGCAGTTCTTC. The gene calls are TRBV7-2 and TRBJ2-1, with TRBD2 as a possible D gene (6 bases). Trimming left V 6 bases short and J 4 bases short, with 13 bases between. Per germline, CDR1 SGHTA and CDR2 FQGNSA. The CDR3 sequence is 14 residues long.

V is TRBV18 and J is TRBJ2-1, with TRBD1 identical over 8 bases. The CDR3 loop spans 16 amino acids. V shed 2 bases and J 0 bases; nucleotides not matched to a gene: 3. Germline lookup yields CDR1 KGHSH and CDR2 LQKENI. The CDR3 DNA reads TGTGCCAGCTCACCAAATCAGGGGGCCTCCTACAATGAGCAGTTCTTC. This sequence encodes CASSPNQGASYNEQFF.

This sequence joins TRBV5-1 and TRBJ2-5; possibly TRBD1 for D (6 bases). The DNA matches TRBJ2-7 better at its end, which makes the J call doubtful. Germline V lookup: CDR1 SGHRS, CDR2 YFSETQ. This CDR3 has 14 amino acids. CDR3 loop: CASSHDRKPYEQYF. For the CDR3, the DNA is TGCGCCAGCAGCCACGACAGGAAACCCTACGAGCAGTACTTC.

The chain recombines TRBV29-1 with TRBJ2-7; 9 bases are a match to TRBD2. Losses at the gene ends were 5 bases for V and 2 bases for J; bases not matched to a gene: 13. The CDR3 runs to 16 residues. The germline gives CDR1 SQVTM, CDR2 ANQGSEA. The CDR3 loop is CSVSGIAGAAPYEQYF. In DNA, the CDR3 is TGCAGCGTTTCTGGCATAGCGGGAGCCGCTCCCTACGAGCAGTACTTC.

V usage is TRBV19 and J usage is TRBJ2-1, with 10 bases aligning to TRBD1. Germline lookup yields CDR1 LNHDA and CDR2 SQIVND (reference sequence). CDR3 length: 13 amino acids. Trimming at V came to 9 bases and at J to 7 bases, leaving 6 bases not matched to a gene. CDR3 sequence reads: CASRDRGWNEQFF. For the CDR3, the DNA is TGTGCCAGCCGGGACAGGGGATGGAATGAGCAGTTCTTC. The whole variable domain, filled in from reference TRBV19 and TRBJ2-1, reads DGGITQSPKYLFRKEGQNVTLSCEQNLNHDAMYWYRQDPGQGLRLIYYSQIVNDFQKGDIAEGYSVSREKKESFPLTVTSAQKNPTAFYLCASRDRGWNEQFFGPGTRLTVL.

CDR3: CASSTGQGLLGAFF. The CDR3 DNA reads TGCGCCAGCAGCACGGGACAGGGCTTGCTGGGGGCTTTCTTT. The J gene is TRBJ1-1, the V gene TRBV5-1, with 9 bases matching TRBD1. CDR1 is SGHRS, CDR2 YFSETQ, per germline. The length of the CDR3 is 14 residues. The junction had 12 bases not matched to a gene; V was cut back by 4 bases and J by 11 bases.

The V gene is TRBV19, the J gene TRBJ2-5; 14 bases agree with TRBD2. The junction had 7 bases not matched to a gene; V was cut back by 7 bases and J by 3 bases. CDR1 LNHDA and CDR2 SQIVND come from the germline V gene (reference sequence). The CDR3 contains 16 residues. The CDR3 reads CASTDGGLAGEETQYF. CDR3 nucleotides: TGTGCCAGTACAGATGGGGGACTAGCGGGAGAAGAGACCCAGTACTTC.

The CDR3 here is CSVVVRGRDTEAFF. The CDR3 coding sequence is TGCAGCGTTGTGGTCAGGGGGCGCGACACTGAAGCTTTCTTT. The V and J genes are TRBV29-1 and TRBJ1-1; 8 nucleotides align to TRBD1. Looked up from germline, CDR1 is SQVTM and CDR2 is ANQGSEA. The CDR3 is 14 amino acids. V was pared by 4 bases and J by 3 bases, with 7 bases of the junction left unmatched.

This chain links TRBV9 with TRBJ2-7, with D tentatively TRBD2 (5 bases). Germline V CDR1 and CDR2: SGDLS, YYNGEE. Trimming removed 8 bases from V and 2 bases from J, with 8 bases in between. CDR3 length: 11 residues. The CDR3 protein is CARGEPYEQYF. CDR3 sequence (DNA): TGTGCCAGGGGAGAGCCCTACGAGCAGTACTTC.

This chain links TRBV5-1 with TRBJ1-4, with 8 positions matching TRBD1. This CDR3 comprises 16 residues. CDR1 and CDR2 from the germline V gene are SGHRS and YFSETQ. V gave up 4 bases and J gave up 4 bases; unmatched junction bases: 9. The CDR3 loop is CASSHARTGSNEKLFF. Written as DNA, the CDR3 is TGCGCCAGCAGCCACGCCCGGACAGGGAGTAATGAAAAACTGTTTTTT.

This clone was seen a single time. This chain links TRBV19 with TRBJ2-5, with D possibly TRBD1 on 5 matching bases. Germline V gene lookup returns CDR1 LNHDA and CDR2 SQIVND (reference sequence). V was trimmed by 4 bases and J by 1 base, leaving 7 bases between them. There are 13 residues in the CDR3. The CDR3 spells CASSTDSQETQYF. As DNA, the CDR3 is TGTGCCAGTAGTACAGACAGCCAAGAGACCCAGTACTTC. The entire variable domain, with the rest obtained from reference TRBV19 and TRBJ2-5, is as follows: DGGITQSPKYLFRKEGQNVTLSCEQNLNHDAMYWYRQDPGQGLRLIYYSQIVNDFQKGDIAEGYSVSREKKESFPLTVTSAQKNPTAFYLCASSTDSQETQYFGPGTRLLVL.